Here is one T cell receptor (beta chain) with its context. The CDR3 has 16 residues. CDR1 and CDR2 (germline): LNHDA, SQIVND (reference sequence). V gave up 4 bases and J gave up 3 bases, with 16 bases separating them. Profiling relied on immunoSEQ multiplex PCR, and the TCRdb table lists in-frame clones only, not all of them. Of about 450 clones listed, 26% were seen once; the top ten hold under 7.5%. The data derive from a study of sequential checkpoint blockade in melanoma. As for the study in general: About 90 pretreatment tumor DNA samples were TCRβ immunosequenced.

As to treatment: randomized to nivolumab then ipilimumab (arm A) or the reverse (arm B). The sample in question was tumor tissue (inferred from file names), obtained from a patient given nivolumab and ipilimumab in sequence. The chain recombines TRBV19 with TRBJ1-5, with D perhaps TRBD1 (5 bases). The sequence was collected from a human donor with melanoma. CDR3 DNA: TGTGCCAGTAGTAAAGACAGTGCCACTTACAATCAGCCCCAGCATTTT. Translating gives CASSKDSATYNQPQHF.